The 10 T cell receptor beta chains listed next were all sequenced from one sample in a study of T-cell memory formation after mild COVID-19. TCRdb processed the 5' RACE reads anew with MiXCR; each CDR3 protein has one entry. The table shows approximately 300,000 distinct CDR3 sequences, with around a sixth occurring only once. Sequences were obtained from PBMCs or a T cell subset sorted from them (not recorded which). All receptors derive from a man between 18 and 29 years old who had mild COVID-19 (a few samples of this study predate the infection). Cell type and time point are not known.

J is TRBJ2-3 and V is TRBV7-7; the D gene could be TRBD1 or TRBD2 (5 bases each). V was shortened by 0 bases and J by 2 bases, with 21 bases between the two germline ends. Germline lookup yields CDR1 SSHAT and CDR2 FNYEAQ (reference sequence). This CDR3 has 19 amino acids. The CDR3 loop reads CASSLAPRTGTTFTDTQYF. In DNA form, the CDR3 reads TGTGCCAGCAGCTTAGCGCCTAGGACCGGGACCACTTTCACAGATACGCAGTATTTT.

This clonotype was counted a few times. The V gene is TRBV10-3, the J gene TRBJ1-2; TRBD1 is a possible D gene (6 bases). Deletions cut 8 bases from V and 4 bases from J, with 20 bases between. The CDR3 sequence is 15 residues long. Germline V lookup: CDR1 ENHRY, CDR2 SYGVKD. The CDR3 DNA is TGTGCCATCGGCCCCGTAGGGGGAGGGGGCTATGGCTACACCTTC. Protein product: CAIGPVGGGGYGYTF.

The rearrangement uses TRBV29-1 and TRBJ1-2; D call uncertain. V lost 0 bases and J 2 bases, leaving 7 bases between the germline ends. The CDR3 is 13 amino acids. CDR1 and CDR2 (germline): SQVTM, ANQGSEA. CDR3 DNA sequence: TGCAGCGTTGAAGAGCAACAGAACTATGGCTACACCTTC. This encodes CSVEEQQNYGYTF.

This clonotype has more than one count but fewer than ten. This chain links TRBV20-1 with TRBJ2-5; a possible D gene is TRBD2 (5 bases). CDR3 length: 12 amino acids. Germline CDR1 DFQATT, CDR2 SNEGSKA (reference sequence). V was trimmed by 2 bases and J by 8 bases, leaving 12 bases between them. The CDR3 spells CSARPSPETQYF. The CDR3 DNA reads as TGCAGTGCTAGACCTAGCCCAGAAACCCAGTACTTC.

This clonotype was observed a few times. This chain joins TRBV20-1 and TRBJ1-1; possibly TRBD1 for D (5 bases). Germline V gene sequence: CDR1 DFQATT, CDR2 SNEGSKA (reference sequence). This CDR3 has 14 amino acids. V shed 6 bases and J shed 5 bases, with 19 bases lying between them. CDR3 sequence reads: CSAPRRQGRTEAFF. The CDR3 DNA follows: TGCAGTGCCCCTAGACGGCAGGGACGGACTGAAGCTTTCTTT.

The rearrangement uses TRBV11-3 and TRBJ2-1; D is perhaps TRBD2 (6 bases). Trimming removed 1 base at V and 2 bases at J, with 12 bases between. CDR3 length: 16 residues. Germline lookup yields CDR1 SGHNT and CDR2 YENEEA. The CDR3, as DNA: TGTGCCAGCAGCTTAGTTGGGGGGACCACCTACAATGAGCAGTTCTTC. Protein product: CASSLVGGTTYNEQFF.

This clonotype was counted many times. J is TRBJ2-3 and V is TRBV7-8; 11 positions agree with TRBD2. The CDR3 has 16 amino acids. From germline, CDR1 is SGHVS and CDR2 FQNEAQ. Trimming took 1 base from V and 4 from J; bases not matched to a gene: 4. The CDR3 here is CASSLVGLAGPDTQYF. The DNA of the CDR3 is TGTGCCAGCAGCTTAGTAGGACTAGCGGGTCCAGATACGCAGTATTTT.

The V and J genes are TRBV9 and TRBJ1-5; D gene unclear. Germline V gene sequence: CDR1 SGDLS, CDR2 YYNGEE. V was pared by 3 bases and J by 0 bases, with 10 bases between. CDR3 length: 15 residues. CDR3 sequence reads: CASSAPWSSNQPQHF. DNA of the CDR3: TGTGCCAGCAGCGCCCCGTGGAGTAGCAATCAGCCCCAGCATTTT.

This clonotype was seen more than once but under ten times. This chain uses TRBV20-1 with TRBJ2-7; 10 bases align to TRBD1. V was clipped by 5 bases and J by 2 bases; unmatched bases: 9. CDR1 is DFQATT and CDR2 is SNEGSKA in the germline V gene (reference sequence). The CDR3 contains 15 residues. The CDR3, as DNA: TGCAGTGCTCTCGAGCCCGGACAGGGGGCCTACGAGCAGTACTTC. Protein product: CSALEPGQGAYEQYF.

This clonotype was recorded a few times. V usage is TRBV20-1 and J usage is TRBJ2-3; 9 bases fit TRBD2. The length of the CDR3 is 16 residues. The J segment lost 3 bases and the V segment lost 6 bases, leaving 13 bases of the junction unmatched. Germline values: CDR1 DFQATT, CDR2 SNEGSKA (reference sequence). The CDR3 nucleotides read TGCAGTGCCCCACCCCGCGGGCTAGCGGGGACAGATACGCAGTATTTT. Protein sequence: CSAPPRGLAGTDTQYF.